The 25 T cell receptor beta chains below come from one sample, sequenced in a study of cytomegalovirus exposure and HLA in healthy donors. Primers for the PCR totalled 60 Vbeta and 13 Jbeta. Profiling relied on immunoSEQ multiplex PCR, and the TCRdb table lists in-frame clones only, not all of them. The sample consists of 180,000 or so clones, approximately 78% of them appearing once. What was sequenced was PBMCs. Receptors originate from a woman between 18 and 29 years old in good health and CMV-seronegative.

V is TRBV4-1 and J is TRBJ2-7, with TRBD2 identical over 11 bases. CDR3 length: 18 residues. V lost 2 bases and J lost 3; bases outside the gene matches: 12. Germline V CDR1 and CDR2: MGHRA, YSYEKL. The CDR3 protein is CASSQIPKTSGTSYEQYF. As DNA, the CDR3 is TGCGCCAGCAGCCAAATTCCAAAGACTAGCGGGACGAGCTACGAGCAGTACTTC.

This clone was seen a few times. This rearrangement joins TRBV6-5 to TRBJ2-7; D is undetermined. Trimming left V 2 bases short and J 3 bases short, with 8 bases between. Germline V gene lookup returns CDR1 MNHEY and CDR2 SVGAGI. The CDR3 has 13 amino acids. DNA for the CDR3: TGTGCCAGCAGTTACGAGAGAAGCTACGAGCAGTACTTC. Encoded protein: CASSYERSYEQYF.

The V gene is TRBV7-8, the J gene TRBJ1-2, with unresolved D. This CDR3 has 15 amino acids. In germline, CDR1 is SGHVS, CDR2 FQNEAQ. The V end was cut by 4 bases, the J end by 5 bases, with 17 bases between. CDR3 bases: TGTGCCAGCAGCTCCCTGGACTCGACCGGGTATGGCTACACCTTC. Its translation is CASSSLDSTGYGYTF.

The chain couples TRBV9 to TRBJ1-2; D is perhaps TRBD1 (6 bases). The CDR3 totals 14 residues. Trimming took off 4 bases at V and 4 bases at J, with 14 bases between the two ends. Germline V gives CDR1 SGDLS, CDR2 YYNGEE. The chain's CDR3 is CASSPQAGAYGYTF. Written as DNA, the CDR3 is TGTGCCAGCAGCCCGCAGGCGGGGGCCTATGGCTACACCTTC.

The chain combines TRBV18 with TRBJ1-1; TRBD1 might be the D (5 bases). There are 13 residues in the CDR3. Germline V gives CDR1 KGHSH, CDR2 LQKENI. V was shortened by 2 bases and J by 3 bases, with 7 bases between the two germline ends. In DNA form, the CDR3 reads TGTGCCAGCTCACCAAGGGGTGACACTGAAGCTTTCTTT. Translating it yields CASSPRGDTEAFF. The full variable domain, rest sourced from reference TRBV18 and TRBJ1-1, is NAGVMQNPRHLVRRRGQEARLRCSPMKGHSHVYWYRQLPEEGLKFMVYLQKENIIDESGMPKERFSAEFPKEGPSILRIQQVVRGDSAAYFCASSPRGDTEAFFGQGTRLTVV.

This chain links TRBV5-1 with TRBJ1-1, with 10 positions matching TRBD1. This CDR3 comprises 15 residues. CDR1 and CDR2 (germline): SGHRS, YFSETQ. After removal of 1 base from V and 4 bases from J, the junction contained 4 bases not matched to a gene. The CDR3 region has the DNA TGCGCCAGCAGCTTGTCGACAGGGGGCCGCACTGAAGCTTTCTTT. This gives the protein CASSLSTGGRTEAFF.

The V and J genes are TRBV28 and TRBJ1-4; 8 nucleotides line up with TRBD1. The CDR3 consists of 15 residues. Germline-derived CDR1 and CDR2 are MDHEN and SYDVKM. The V gene end was trimmed by 4 bases and the J gene end by 12 bases; junction bases not matched to a gene: 13. The CDR3 reads CASSSGQVMKMELFF. CDR3 coding DNA: TGTGCCAGCAGTTCGGGACAGGTGATGAAGATGGAACTGTTTTTT.

The chain links TRBV28 to TRBJ2-1; 11 nucleotides line up with TRBD2. V shed 7 bases, J shed 0 bases, and the junction held 11 bases outside the gene matches. CDR1 and CDR2 (germline): MDHEN, SYDVKM. There are 18 residues in the CDR3. Written as DNA, the CDR3 is TGTGCCAGCACCACCCAAGGACTAGCGGGTCACTCCTACAATGAGCAGTTCTTC. Protein sequence: CASTTQGLAGHSYNEQFF.

A single count supports this clone. The chain combines TRBV11-1 with TRBJ2-3, with D tentatively TRBD2 (6 bases). Trimming cost V 7 bases and J 5 bases, with 25 bases left between them. The V gene's germline CDR1 is SGHAT and CDR2 FQDESV (reference sequence). The CDR3 covers 17 residues. Here the CDR3 DNA reads TGTGCCAGCACCTTCGGGACCCTCGGAGGGATGGGAGATACGCAGTATTTT. It yields the protein CASTFGTLGGMGDTQYF.

This chain uses TRBV7-8 with TRBJ2-1; 7 bases line up with TRBD1. Per germline, CDR1 SGHVS and CDR2 FQNEAQ. With V trimmed by 2 bases and J by 2 bases, 3 bases remained unmatched. CDR3 length: 15 amino acids. CDR3 coding DNA: TGTGCCAGCAGCTTATCCAGGGGGACCTACAATGAGCAGTTCTTC. It yields the protein CASSLSRGTYNEQFF.

This clone was detected a few times. The chain carries TRBV19 and TRBJ2-3, with D hard to call. Trimming stripped 4 bases from V and 4 bases from J, with 15 bases between. Germline CDR1 is LNHDA and CDR2 is SQIVND (reference sequence). CDR3 length: 15 residues. CDR3 loop: CASSKRELNADTQYF. CDR3 DNA: TGTGCCAGTAGTAAGCGTGAGCTGAACGCAGATACGCAGTATTTT.

The chain's CDR3 is CASQGQSDTEAFF. Here the CDR3 DNA reads TGTGCGTCTCAGGGCCAATCGGACACTGAAGCTTTCTTT. This chain joins TRBV30 and TRBJ1-1; possible D gene TRBD1, 5 bases. The CDR3 sequence is 13 residues long. Germline values: CDR1 GTSNPN, CDR2 SVGIG (reference sequence).

V usage is TRBV4-1 and J usage is TRBJ2-1; 9 nucleotides line up with TRBD2. Germline assignment: CDR1 MGHRA and CDR2 YSYEKL. V shed 8 bases, J shed 6 bases, and the junction held 8 bases outside the gene matches. This CDR3 spans 14 amino acids. CDR3 sequence reads: CASLHGTSPNEQFF. The CDR3 nucleotides read TGCGCCAGCCTCCATGGGACTAGCCCCAATGAGCAGTTCTTC.

The rearrangement links TRBV4-1 to TRBJ2-7; 7 nucleotides align to TRBD1. V lost 0 bases to trimming and J lost 12 bases; unmatched junction nucleotides: 14. There are 15 residues in the CDR3. CDR1 and CDR2 from the germline V gene are MGHRA and YSYEKL. For the CDR3, the DNA is TGCGCCAGCAGCCAAGATAGGTTCCAGGACAGGACAATGTACTTC. This codes for CASSQDRFQDRTMYF.

Note on this clone: Additional DNA sequences in this sample encode the identical CDR3. The chain has TRBV7-3 and TRBJ2-1; 11 nucleotides line up with TRBD2. After removal of 0 bases from V and 3 bases from J, the junction contained 1 base not matched to a gene. The germline CDR1 and CDR2 sequences are SGHTA and FQGTGA. The CDR3 has 16 residues. DNA of the CDR3: TGTGCCAGCAGCTTAACGGGGACTAGCGGCTACAATGAGCAGTTCTTC. Protein product: CASSLTGTSGYNEQFF. The full variable domain, its missing parts supplied by reference TRBV7-3 and TRBJ2-1, is GAGVSQTPSNKVTEKGKYVELRCDPISGHTALYWYRQSLGQGPEFLIYFQGTGAADDSGLPNDRFFAVRPEGSVSTLKIQRTERGDSAVYLCASSLTGTSGYNEQFFGPGTRLTVL.

This clone appeared once. This chain uses TRBV11-3 with TRBJ1-2, with D unresolved. Germline V lookup: CDR1 SGHNT, CDR2 YENEEA. This CDR3 is built from 13 residues. The germline V and J ends were trimmed by 1 base and 4 bases, with 7 bases remaining between them. CDR3 sequence reads: CASSLAGSYGYTF. The CDR3 DNA sequence: TGTGCCAGCAGCTTAGCAGGATCCTATGGCTACACCTTC.

V usage is TRBV19 and J usage is TRBJ2-3; D may be TRBD2 (5 bases). Germline loops: CDR1 LNHDA, CDR2 SQIVND (reference sequence). V was cut by 7 bases and J by 3 bases, with 17 bases left in between. The CDR3 extends over 15 amino acids. CDR3 sequence (DNA): TGTGCCAGTAACTCGCCCCGGGGTTATACAGATACGCAGTATTTT. It codes for CASNSPRGYTDTQYF. The complete variable domain, with remaining parts taken from reference TRBV19 and TRBJ2-3, reads DGGITQSPKYLFRKEGQNVTLSCEQNLNHDAMYWYRQDPGQGLRLIYYSQIVNDFQKGDIAEGYSVSREKKESFPLTVTSAQKNPTAFYLCASNSPRGYTDTQYFGPGTRLTVL.

In its sample, this clone was seen once. The chain couples TRBV5-1 to TRBJ2-7; D call uncertain. V was clipped by 0 bases and J by 6 bases, with 10 bases between them. Germline V CDR1 and CDR2: SGHRS, YFSETQ. The CDR3 extends over 13 amino acids. The CDR3 loop reads CASSLALELEQYF. The CDR3 DNA is TGCGCCAGCAGCTTGGCCCTGGAGCTCGAGCAGTACTTC.

The chain couples TRBV28 to TRBJ2-7; 7 bases align to TRBD2. V trimming: 5 bases; J trimming: 5 bases; junction bases outside the gene matches: 12. CDR3 length: 15 amino acids. CDR1 and CDR2 from the germline V gene are MDHEN and SYDVKM. DNA for the CDR3: TGTGCCAGCAGTCTCGCGGGGGTGCGATGGAACGAGCAGTACTTC. It encodes CASSLAGVRWNEQYF.

V is TRBV28 and J is TRBJ1-1; 8 bases are a match to TRBD1. The length of the CDR3 is 14 residues. V was pared by 6 bases and J by 1 base, with 4 bases of the junction left unmatched. The V gene's germline CDR1 is MDHEN and CDR2 SYDVKM. Here the CDR3 reads CASSPGTGNTEAFF. CDR3 nucleotides: TGTGCCAGCAGCCCGGGGACAGGGAACACTGAAGCTTTCTTT.

The V gene is TRBV2, the J gene TRBJ2-2; a possible D gene is TRBD2 (6 bases). V was trimmed by 7 bases and J by 7 bases, leaving 19 bases between them. Germline V gene sequence: CDR1 SNHLY, CDR2 FYNNEI. This CDR3 has 15 residues. The CDR3 spells CASMVGGAGFGELFF. CDR3 nucleotides: TGTGCCAGCATGGTTGGCGGGGCAGGGTTCGGGGAGCTGTTTTTT.

The V and J genes are TRBV6-5 and TRBJ2-7, with TRBD2 as a possible D gene (6 bases). V was pared by 5 bases and J by 7 bases, with 21 bases between. Germline CDR1 reads MNHEY; CDR2 reads SVGAGI. The CDR3 spans 15 residues. For the CDR3, the DNA is TGTGCCAGCAGTCTGACCGGGACTGCCCGTGGGGAGCAGTACTTC. It yields the protein CASSLTGTARGEQYF.

The J gene is TRBJ2-7, the V gene TRBV5-6, with 9 bases lining up with TRBD1. Germline V gene lookup returns CDR1 SGHDT and CDR2 YYEEEE. V trimming: 2 bases; J trimming: 2 bases; junction bases outside the gene matches: 8. This CDR3 spans 16 amino acids. The CDR3 DNA follows: TGTGCCAGCAGCTTTATCCTGGGACAGGGCGCCTACGAGCAGTACTTC. Translated: CASSFILGQGAYEQYF.

The V call is TRBV18, the J call TRBJ1-5; 8 positions agree with TRBD1. This CDR3 has 14 residues. J was trimmed by 7 bases and V by 3 bases; bases with no gene match: 5. Germline loops: CDR1 KGHSH, CDR2 LQKENI. The CDR3 loop is CASSPAGGEQPQHF. The DNA for the CDR3 is TGTGCCAGCTCACCTGCAGGGGGCGAGCAGCCCCAGCATTTT.

The chain links TRBV7-2 to TRBJ2-3; 13 bases agree with TRBD2. Trimming cost V 5 bases and J 6 bases; bases outside gene matches: 5. CDR3 length: 15 residues. Looked up from germline, CDR1 is SGHTA and CDR2 is FQGNSA. CDR3 region: CASSRLAGGGDTQYF. As DNA, the CDR3 is TGTGCCAGCAGCCGACTAGCGGGAGGCGGGGATACGCAGTATTTT.